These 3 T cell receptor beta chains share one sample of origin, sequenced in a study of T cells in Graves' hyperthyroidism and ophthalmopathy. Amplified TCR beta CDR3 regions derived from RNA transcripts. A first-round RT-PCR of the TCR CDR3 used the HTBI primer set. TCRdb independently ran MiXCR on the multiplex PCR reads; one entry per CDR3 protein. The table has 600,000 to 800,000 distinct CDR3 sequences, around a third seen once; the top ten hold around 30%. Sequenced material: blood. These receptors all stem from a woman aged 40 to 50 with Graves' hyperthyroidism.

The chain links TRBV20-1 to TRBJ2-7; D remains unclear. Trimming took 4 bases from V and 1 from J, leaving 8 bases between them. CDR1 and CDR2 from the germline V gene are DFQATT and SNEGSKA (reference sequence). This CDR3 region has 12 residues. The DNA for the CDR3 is TGCAGTGCTACCAAGGAATCCTACGAGCAGTACTTC. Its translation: CSATKESYEQYF.

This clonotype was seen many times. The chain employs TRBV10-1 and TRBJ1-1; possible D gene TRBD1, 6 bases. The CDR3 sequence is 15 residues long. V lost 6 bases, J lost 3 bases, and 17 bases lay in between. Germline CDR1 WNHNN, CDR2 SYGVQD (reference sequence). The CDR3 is CASSGTSIEYTEAFF. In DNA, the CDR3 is TGCGCCAGCAGCGGGACAAGTATTGAGTACACTGAAGCTTTCTTT.

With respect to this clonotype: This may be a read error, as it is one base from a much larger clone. The DNA of the CDR3 is TGTGCCAGCAGCATTGTAGTCACTGAAGCTTCCTTT. Encoded protein: CASSIVVTEASF. The gene calls are TRBV5-5 and TRBJ1-1; D remains unclear. Germline CDR1 reads SGHKS; CDR2 reads YYEKEE (reference sequence). CDR3 size: 12 residues.